The sequence of this TCR beta chain was determined in a study of T cell repertoires in cytomegalovirus infection. About the study: Evidence of both CMV infection and a matching HLA type came from public TCR beta signatures. Study-wide results and caveats: The ex vivo response was dominated by HLA-C-restricted CMV-specific TCR beta clonotypes. CMV carriers having the relevant HLA were flagged by cumulative public TCR beta family frequency.

Trimming took 6 bases from V and 4 from J, leaving 18 bases between them. The CDR3 runs to 14 residues. Germline-derived CDR1 and CDR2 are SQVTM and ANQGSEA. As regards this clonotype: Its antigen is still unknown.

TCRdb analysed the reads with MiXCR anew, one entry per CDR3 protein. The repertoire holds about 240,000 distinct CDR3 sequences, with roughly an eighth as singletons. The source of this sequence is a human donor in good health (CMV status not recorded). Some clones in this sample may be carry-over from other donors' samples. Sample: PBMCs. The V and J genes are TRBV29-1 and TRBJ1-2; D may be TRBD1 (6 bases). CDR3 in amino acids: CSVASGGGSYGYTF. The CDR3 DNA reads TGCAGCGTAGCCTCTGGAGGGGGTTCCTATGGCTACACCTTC.